The present entry profiles one T cell receptor (beta chain) with its context. What this receptor recognizes is not known. One base away there is no much larger clone; base qualities are not given. This record comes from a study of blood T cell repertoires in COVID-19 (dated by TCRdb to about 2020). In terms of the full investigation: Samples covering the acute and convalescent phases of COVID-19 were provided by collaborators in the United States, Italy and Spain. The prospective study material was composed of cDNA or gDNA derived from T cells, B-cell-depleted T cells, or PBMCs. The dataset comprised deeply sampled blood TCRbeta repertoires from subjects exposed to, actively infected with, or recovered from COVID-19. The repertoires were made available in a free public database intended to serve as a resource for research on the immune response to SARS-CoV-2. The samples were drawn from two sources: the first 160 participants of the ongoing ImmuneRACE study, and 950 to 1,500 subjects contributed by 6 global collaborators. A de-identified subject ID, COVID-19 status, age in years and sex were almost always included in the sample metadata. Where available, HLA class I and class II types were obtained from metadata supplied by the sample provider rather than from assay-based typing. General findings and caveats noted by the study authors: Clinical and demographic metadata were provided uncurated, with the amount varying by source and participant.

Spanning cysteine to phenylalanine, the CDR3 consists of 13 amino acids. The CDR3 DNA has 39 bases and is translated from base 1. CDR1 and CDR2, looked up from the germline V gene (reference sequence), are PRHDT and FYEKMQ. The V and J ends are trimmed by 1 base and 5 bases, leaving 6 bases between them. Each collaborating institution followed its own protocols to collect whole blood in K2EDTA tubes. For TCRbeta analysis, collaborator samples were shipped as frozen whole blood, as isolated PBMCs, or as DNA extracted from either sample type. TCRbeta CDR3 regions were amplified from genomic DNA using the immunoSEQ Assay, a bias-controlled multiplex PCR. In the original analysis: The number of nucleated cells in each sample was estimated from the amplification of reference gene primers within the assay. To quantify the absolute abundance of each unique TCRbeta CDR3 rearrangement, sequence reads were collapsed and filtered. For each sample, productive Simpson clonality was calculated as the square root of Simpson's diversity index over productive rearrangements. What TCRdb holds here is the immuneACCESS table cut down to in-frame rearrangements. Part of the clones is not present; checked against another copy, under half of the missing clones reflect an unresolved V gene, and the others are unexplained. The D gene and trimming were derived from the DNA, and the V and J assignments and clone size from that table. Across this sample there are about 110,000 clones, with approximately 85% seen only once. Together, the top ten hold more than 15% of the sample.

Sequencing used peripheral blood. This TCR was sampled from a woman aged 60-75 years with acute or convalescent COVID-19. The chain links TRBV13 with TRBJ1-5; the D gene identity is not certain. The CDR3 protein: CASSLDRDQPQHF. The nucleotide sequence reads as follows: TGTGCCAGCAGCTTAGATAGAGATCAGCCCCAGCATTTT.